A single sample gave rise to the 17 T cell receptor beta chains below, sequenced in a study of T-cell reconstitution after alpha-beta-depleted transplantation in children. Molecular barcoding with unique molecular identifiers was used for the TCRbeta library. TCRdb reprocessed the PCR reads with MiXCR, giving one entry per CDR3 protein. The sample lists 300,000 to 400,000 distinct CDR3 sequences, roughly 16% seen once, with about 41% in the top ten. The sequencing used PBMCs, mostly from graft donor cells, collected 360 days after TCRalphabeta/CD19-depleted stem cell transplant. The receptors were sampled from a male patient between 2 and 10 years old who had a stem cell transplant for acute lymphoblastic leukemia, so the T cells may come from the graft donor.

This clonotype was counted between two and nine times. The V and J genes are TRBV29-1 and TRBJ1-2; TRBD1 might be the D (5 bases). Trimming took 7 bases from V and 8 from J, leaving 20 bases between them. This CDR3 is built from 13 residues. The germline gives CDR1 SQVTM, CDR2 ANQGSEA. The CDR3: CSAPSRGGIGYTF. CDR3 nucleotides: TGCAGCGCCCCATCCCGGGGGGGAATAGGCTACACCTTC.

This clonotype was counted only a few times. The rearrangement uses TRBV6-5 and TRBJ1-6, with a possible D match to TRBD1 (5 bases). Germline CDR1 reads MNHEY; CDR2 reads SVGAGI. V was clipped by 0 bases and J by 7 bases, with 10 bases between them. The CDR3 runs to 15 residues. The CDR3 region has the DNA TGTGCCAGCAGTTACTCGAGACAGCTAAATTCACCCCTCCACTTT. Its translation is CASSYSRQLNSPLHF.

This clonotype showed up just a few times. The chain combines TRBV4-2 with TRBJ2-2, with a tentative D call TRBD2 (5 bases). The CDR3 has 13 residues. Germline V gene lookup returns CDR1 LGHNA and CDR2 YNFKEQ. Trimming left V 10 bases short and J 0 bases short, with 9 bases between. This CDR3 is CATEGTNTGELFF. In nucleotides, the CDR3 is TGTGCCACCGAGGGCACGAACACCGGGGAGCTGTTTTTT.

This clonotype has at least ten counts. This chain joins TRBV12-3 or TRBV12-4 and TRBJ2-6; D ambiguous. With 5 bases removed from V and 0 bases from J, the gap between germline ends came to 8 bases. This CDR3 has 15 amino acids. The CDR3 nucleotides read TGTGCCAGCAGTCCCCAGTTCTCTGGGGCCAACGTCCTGACTTTC. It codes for CASSPQFSGANVLTF.

CDR3 in amino acids: CASSQGSGRMEEQFF. The CDR3 DNA reads as TGTGCCAGCAGCCAAGGTAGCGGGAGGATGGAGGAGCAGTTCTTC. The chain carries TRBV4-2 and TRBJ2-1; 10 nucleotides line up with TRBD2. Trimming took 1 base from V and 10 from J; bases not matched to a gene: 7. Looked up from germline, CDR1 is LGHNA and CDR2 is YNFKEQ. The CDR3 consists of 15 residues.

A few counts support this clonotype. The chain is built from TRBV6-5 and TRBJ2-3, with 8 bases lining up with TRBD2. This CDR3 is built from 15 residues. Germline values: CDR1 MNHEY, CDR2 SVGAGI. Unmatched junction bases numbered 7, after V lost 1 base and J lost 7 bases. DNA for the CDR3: TGTGCCAGCAGTTACTTGTCTAGCGGGTCCAATACGCAGTATTTT. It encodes CASSYLSSGSNTQYF.

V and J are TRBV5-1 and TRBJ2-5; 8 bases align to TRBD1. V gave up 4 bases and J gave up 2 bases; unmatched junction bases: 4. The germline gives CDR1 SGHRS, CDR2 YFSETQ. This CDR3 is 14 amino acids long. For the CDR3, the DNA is TGCGCCAGCAGCCATGGACAGGGACAAGAGACCCAGTACTTC. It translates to CASSHGQGQETQYF.

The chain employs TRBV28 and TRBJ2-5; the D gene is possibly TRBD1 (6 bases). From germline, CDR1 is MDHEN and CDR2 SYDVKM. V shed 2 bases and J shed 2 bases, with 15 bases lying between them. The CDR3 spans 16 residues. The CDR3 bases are TGTGCCAGCAGTTTAGGCGGACAGCCCTCGCAAGAGACCCAGTACTTC. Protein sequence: CASSLGGQPSQETQYF. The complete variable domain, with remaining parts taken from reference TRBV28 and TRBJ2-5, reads DVKVTQSSRYLVKRTGEKVFLECVQDMDHENMFWYRQDPGLGLRLIYFSYDVKMKEKGDIPEGYSVSREKKERFSLILESASTNQTSMYLCASSLGGQPSQETQYFGPGTRLLVL.

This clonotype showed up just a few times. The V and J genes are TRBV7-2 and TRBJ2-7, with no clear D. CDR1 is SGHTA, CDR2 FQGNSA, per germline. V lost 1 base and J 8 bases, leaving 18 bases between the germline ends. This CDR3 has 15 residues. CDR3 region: CASSLEARTIEKQYF. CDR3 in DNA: TGTGCCAGCAGCTTAGAGGCCCGGACCATTGAGAAGCAGTACTTC. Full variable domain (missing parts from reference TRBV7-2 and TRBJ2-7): GAGVSQSPSNKVTEKGKDVELRCDPISGHTALYWYRQSLGQGLEFLIYFQGNSAPDKSGLPSDRFSAERTGGSVSTLTIQRTQQEDSAVYLCASSLEARTIEKQYFGPGTRLTVT.

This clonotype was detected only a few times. Here the CDR3 reads CASSLGFGTGAYEQYF. Here the CDR3 DNA reads TGCGCCAGCAGCTTGGGATTCGGGACAGGGGCCTACGAGCAGTACTTC. The rearrangement links TRBV5-1 to TRBJ2-7; 10 bases line up with TRBD1. Looked up from germline, CDR1 is SGHRS and CDR2 is YFSETQ. The CDR3 spans 16 residues. The trim removed 0 bases at V and 2 bases at J, leaving 5 bases unmatched.

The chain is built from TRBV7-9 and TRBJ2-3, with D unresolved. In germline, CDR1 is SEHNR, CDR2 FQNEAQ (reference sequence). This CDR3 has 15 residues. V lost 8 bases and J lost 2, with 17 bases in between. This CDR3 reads CASVHVADPTDTQYF. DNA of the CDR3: TGTGCCAGCGTCCATGTGGCGGACCCCACAGATACGCAGTATTTT.

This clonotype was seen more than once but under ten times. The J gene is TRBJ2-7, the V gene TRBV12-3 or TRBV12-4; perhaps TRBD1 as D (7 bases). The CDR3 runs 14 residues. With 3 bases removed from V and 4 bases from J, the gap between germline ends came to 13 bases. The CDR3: CASSFESGGYEQYF. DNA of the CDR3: TGTGCCAGCAGTTTCGAGTCAGGGGGGTACGAGCAGTACTTC.

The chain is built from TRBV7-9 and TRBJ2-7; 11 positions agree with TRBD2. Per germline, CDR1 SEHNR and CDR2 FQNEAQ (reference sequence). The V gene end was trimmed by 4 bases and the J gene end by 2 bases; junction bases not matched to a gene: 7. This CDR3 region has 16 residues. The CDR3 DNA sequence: TGTGCCAGCAGCTCCCCCACTAGCGGGAGAACCTACGAGCAGTACTTC. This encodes CASSSPTSGRTYEQYF.

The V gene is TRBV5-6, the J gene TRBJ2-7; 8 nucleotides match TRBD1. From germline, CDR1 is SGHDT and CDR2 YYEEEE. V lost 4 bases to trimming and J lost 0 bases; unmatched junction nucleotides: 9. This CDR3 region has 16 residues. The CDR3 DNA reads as TGTGCCAGCAGCCTTCCTCCGGGACAGGCCTCCTACGAGCAGTACTTC. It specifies CASSLPPGQASYEQYF.

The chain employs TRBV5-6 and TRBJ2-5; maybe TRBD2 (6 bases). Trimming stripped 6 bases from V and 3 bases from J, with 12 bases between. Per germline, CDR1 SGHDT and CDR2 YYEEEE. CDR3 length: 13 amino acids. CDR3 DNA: TGTGCCAGCACCACGTGGGAGGAAGAGACCCAGTACTTC. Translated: CASTTWEEETQYF.

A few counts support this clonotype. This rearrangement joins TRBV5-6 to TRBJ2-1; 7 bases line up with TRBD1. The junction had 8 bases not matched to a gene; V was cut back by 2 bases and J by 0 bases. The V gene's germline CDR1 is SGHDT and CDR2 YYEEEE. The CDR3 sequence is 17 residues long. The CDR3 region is CASSLGTALSSYNEQFF. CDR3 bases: TGTGCCAGCAGCTTAGGGACAGCTCTTAGCTCCTACAATGAGCAGTTCTTC.

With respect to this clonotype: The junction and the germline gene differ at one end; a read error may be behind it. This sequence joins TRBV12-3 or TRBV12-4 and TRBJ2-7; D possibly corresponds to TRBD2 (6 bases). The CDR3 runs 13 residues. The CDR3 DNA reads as TGTGCCAGCAGTCTAGCGTCTGCCCACGAGCAGTACTTC. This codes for CASSLASAHEQYF.